This record covers a single T cell receptor (beta chain). What it recognizes is unknown. Method: immunoSEQ multiplex PCR; TCRdb's copy keeps in-frame clones and lacks some. The data show under 2,500 clones, around 70% seen once. CDR3 length: 13 amino acids. The ends were cut back, 6 bases at V and 2 bases at J, with 11 bases in the middle. Germline-derived CDR1 and CDR2 are MNHEY and SMNVEV (reference sequence). The record originates from a study of CD8 T cell repertoires and HIV-1 epitope variants. Overall study findings and caveats: A handful of clonotypes recognized Nef KF9, one HW9, none TAALDMSHF.

The chain has TRBV27 and TRBJ2-7; unclear D gene. The clonotype comes from a male donor with HIV. Sequencing used cultured CD8+ T cells derived from PBMCs. CDR3 sequence: CASSYQITYEQYF. The DNA of the CDR3 is TGTGCCAGCAGCTATCAGATCACCTACGAGCAGTACTTC.